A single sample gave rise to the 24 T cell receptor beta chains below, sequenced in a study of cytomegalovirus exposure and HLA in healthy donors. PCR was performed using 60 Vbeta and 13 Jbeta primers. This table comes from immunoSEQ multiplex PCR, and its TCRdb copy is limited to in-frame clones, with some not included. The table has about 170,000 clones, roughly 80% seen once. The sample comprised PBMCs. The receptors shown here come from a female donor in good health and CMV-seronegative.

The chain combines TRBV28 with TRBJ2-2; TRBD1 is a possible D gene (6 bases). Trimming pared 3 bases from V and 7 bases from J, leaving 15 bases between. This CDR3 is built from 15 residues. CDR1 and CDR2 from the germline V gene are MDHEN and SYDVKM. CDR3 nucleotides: TGTGCCAGCAGTTTTGGGGGCGCGGCCCTCGGGGAGCTGTTTTTT. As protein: CASSFGGAALGELFF.

The CDR3 loop is CATSRDPGGGYTF. CDR3 sequence (DNA): TGTGCCACCAGCAGAGACCCGGGGGGCGGCTACACCTTC. J is TRBJ1-2 and V is TRBV15, with D possibly being TRBD1 (6 bases). The CDR3 is made up of 13 amino acids. Germline V gene sequence: CDR1 LNHNV, CDR2 YYDKDF (reference sequence). V shed 0 bases and J shed 8 bases, with 10 bases lying between them. Full variable domain (outside the CDR3, taken from reference TRBV15 and TRBJ1-2): DAMVIQNPRYQVTQFGKPVTLSCSQTLNHNVMYWYQQKSSQAPKLLFHYYDKDFNNEADTPDNFQSRRPNTSFCFLDIRSPGLGDTAMYLCATSRDPGGGYTFGSGTRLTVV.

The CDR3 spells CASSLRGLPQEEKLFF. The CDR3 nucleotides read TGCGCCAGCAGCTTGAGGGGACTACCTCAAGAGGAAAAACTGTTTTTT. The chain combines TRBV5-1 with TRBJ1-4; D may be TRBD1 (5 bases). V lost 1 base and J lost 8, with 18 bases in between. The CDR3 length is 16 residues. Per germline, CDR1 SGHRS and CDR2 YFSETQ.

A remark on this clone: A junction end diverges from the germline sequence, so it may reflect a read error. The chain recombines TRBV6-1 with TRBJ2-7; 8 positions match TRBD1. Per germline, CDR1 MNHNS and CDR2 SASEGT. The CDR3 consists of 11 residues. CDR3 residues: CASTQGQAQDF. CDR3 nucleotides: TGTGCCAGCACCCAGGGACAGGCCCAGGACTTC.

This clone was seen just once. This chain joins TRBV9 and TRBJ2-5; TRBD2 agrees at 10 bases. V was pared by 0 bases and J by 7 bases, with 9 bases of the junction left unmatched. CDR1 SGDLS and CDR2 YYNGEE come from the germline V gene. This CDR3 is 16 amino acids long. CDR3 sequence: CASSVAASGGKGTQYF. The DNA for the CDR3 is TGTGCCAGCAGCGTAGCGGCTAGCGGGGGAAAAGGGACCCAGTACTTC. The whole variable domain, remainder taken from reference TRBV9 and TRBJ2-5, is DSGVTQTPKHLITATGQRVTLRCSPRSGDLSVYWYQQSLDQGLQFLIQYYNGEERAKGNILERFSAQQFPDLHSELNLSSLELGDSALYFCASSVAASGGKGTQYFGPGTRLLVL.

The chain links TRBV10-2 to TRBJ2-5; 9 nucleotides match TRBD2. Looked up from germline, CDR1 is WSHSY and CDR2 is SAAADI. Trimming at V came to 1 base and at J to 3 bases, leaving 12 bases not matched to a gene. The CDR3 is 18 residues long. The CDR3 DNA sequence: TGCGCCAGCAGTGAGTTGTCTAGCGGGACGTTGGGGGAAGAGACCCAGTACTTC. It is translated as CASSELSSGTLGEETQYF.

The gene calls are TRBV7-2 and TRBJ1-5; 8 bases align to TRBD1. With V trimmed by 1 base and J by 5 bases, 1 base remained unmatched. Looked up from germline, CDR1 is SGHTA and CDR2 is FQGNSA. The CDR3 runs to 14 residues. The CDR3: CASSLEQGDQPQHF. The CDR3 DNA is TGTGCCAGCAGCTTAGAACAGGGGGATCAGCCCCAGCATTTT.

CDR3 in DNA: TGTGCCAGCAGCTTAGATTGGGCAGGGAATACCGGGGAGCTGTTTTTT. Translated, it gives CASSLDWAGNTGELFF. The genes are TRBV7-8 and TRBJ2-2; tentative D call: TRBD1 (5 bases). The V and J ends lost 1 base and 5 bases respectively, with 14 bases between them. Germline values: CDR1 SGHVS, CDR2 FQNEAQ. The CDR3 contains 16 residues. Full variable domain (rest looked up from reference TRBV7-8 and TRBJ2-2): GAGVSQSPRYKVAKRGQDVALRCDPISGHVSLFWYQQALGQGPEFLTYFQNEAQLDKSGLPSDRFFAERPEGSVSTLKIQRTQQEDSAVYLCASSLDWAGNTGELFFGEGSRLTVL.

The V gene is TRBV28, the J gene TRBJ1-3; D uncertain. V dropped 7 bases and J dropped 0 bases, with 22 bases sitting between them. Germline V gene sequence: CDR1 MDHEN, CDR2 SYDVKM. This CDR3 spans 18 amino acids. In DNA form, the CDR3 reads TGTGCCAGCATTGGCAGGACTTTATACTTCAGCTCTGGAAACACCATATATTTT. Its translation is CASIGRTLYFSSGNTIYF.

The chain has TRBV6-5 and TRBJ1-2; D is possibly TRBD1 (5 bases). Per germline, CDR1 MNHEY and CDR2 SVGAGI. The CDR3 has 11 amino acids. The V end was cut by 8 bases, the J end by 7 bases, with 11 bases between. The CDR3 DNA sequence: TGTGCCAGCTACGGGGGAGGTGGCTACACCTTC. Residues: CASYGGGGYTF.

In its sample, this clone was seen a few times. The CDR3 reads CASSFVTEINEKLFF. DNA for the CDR3: TGTGCCAGCAGTTTTGTCACAGAAATAAATGAAAAACTGTTTTTT. This chain connects TRBV27 to TRBJ1-4; no reliable D call. The CDR3 totals 15 residues. In germline, CDR1 is MNHEY, CDR2 SMNVEV (reference sequence). Between the trimmed V and J ends, which lost 3 bases and 5 bases, there was a span of 13 bases.

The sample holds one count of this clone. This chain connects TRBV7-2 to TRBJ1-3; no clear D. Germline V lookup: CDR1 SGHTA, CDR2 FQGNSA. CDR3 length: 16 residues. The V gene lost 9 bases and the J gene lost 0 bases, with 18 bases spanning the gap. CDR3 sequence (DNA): TGTGCCAGTGCGGTGTTGTTGTCGGACTCTGGAAACACCATATATTTT. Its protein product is CASAVLLSDSGNTIYF.

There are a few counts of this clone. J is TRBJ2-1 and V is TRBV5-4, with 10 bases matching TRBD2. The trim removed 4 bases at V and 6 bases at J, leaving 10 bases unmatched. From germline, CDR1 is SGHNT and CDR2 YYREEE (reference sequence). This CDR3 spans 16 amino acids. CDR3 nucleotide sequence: TGTGCCAGCAGCAGGGGGCTAGCGGGAGCTGGCAATGAGCAGTTCTTC. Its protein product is CASSRGLAGAGNEQFF.

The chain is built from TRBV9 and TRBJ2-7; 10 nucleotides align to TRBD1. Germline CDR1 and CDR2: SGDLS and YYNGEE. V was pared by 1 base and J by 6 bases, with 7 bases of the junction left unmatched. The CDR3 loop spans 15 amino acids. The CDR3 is CASSVTWTGGGEQYF. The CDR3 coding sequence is TGTGCCAGCAGCGTAACCTGGACAGGGGGGGGCGAGCAGTACTTC.

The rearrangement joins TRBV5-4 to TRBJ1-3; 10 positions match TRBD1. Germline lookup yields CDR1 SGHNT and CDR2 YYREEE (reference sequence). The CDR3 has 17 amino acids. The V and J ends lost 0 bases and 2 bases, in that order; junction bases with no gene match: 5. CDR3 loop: CASSLGGQGPAGNTIYF. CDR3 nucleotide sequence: TGTGCCAGCAGCTTGGGGGGACAGGGGCCGGCTGGAAACACCATATATTTT.

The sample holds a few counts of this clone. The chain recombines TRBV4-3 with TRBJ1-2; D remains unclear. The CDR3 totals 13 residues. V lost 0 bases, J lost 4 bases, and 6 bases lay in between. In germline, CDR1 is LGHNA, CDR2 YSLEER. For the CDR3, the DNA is TGCGCCAGCAGCCAAGACAACACCTATGGCTACACCTTC. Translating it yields CASSQDNTYGYTF.

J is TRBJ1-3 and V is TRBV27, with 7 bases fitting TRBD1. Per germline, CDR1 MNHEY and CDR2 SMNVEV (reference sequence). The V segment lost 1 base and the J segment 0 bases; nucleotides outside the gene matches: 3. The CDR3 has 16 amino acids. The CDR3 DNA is TGTGCCAGCAGTTTATACGGGACAGACTCTGGAAACACCATATATTTT. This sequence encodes CASSLYGTDSGNTIYF.

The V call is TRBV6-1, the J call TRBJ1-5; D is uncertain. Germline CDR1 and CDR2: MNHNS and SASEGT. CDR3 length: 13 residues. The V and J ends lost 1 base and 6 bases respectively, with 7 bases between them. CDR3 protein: CASSEGRIQPQHF. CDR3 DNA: TGTGCCAGCAGTGAAGGCAGGATTCAGCCCCAGCATTTT.

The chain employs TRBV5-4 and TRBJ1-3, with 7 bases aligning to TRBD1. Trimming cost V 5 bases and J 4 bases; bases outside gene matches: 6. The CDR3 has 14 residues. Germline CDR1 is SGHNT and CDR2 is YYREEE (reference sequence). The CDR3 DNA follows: TGTGCCAGCAGTCCTACAGGGGAAGGAAACACCATATATTTT. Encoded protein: CASSPTGEGNTIYF.

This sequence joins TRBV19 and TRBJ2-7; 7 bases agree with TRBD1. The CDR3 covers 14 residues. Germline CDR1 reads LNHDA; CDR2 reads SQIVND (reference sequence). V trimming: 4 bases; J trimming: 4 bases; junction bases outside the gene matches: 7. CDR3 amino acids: CASSRPGGIYEQYF. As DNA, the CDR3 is TGTGCCAGTAGTAGGCCAGGGGGAATTTACGAGCAGTACTTC.

The CDR3 region has the DNA TGTGCCAGCAGTGAAGCCCGCCTAGGGGCGATTGGGTACGAGCAGTACTTC. Its translation: CASSEARLGAIGYEQYF. The genes are TRBV6-1 and TRBJ2-7, with a weak D call TRBD1 (5 bases). This CDR3 contains 17 residues. The V gene lost 0 bases and the J gene lost 4 bases, with 19 bases spanning the gap. CDR1 and CDR2 from the germline V gene are MNHNS and SASEGT.

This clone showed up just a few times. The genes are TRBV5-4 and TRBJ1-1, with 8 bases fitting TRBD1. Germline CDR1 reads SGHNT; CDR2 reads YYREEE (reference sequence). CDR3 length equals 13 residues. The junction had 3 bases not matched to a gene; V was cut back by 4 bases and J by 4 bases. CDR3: CASSGQGGTEAFF. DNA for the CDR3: TGTGCCAGCAGCGGACAGGGCGGCACTGAAGCTTTCTTT. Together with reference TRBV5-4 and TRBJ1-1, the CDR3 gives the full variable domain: ETGVTQSPTHLIKTRGQQVTLRCSSQSGHNTVSWYQQALGQGPQFIFQYYREEENGRGNFPPRFSGLQFPNYSSELNVNALELDDSALYLCASSGQGGTEAFFGQGTRLTVV.

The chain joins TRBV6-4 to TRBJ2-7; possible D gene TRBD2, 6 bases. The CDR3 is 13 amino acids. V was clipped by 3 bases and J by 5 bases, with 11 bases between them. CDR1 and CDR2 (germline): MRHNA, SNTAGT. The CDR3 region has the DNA TGTGCCAGCAGTGAGACTAGTTTCAACGAGCAGTACTTC. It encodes CASSETSFNEQYF.

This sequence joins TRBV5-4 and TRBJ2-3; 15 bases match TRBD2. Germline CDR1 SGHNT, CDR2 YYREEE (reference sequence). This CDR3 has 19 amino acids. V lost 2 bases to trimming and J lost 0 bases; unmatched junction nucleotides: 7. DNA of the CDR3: TGTGCCAGCAGCTTCTTACCCGGGACTAGCGGGAGGAGCACAGATACGCAGTATTTT. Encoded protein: CASSFLPGTSGRSTDTQYF.